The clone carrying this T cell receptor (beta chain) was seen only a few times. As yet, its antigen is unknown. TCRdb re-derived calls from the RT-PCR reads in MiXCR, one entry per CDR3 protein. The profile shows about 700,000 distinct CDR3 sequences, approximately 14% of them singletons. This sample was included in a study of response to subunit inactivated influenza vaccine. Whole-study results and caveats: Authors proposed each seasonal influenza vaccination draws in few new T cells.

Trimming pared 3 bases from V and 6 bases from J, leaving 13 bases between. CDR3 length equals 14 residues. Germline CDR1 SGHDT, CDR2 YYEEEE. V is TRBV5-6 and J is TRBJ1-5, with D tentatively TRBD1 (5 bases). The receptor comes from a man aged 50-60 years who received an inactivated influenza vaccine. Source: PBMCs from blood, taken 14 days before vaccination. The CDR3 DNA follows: TGTGCCAGCAGCTATAGGGGTCGTTCTCAGCCCCAGCATTTT. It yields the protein CASSYRGRSQPQHF.